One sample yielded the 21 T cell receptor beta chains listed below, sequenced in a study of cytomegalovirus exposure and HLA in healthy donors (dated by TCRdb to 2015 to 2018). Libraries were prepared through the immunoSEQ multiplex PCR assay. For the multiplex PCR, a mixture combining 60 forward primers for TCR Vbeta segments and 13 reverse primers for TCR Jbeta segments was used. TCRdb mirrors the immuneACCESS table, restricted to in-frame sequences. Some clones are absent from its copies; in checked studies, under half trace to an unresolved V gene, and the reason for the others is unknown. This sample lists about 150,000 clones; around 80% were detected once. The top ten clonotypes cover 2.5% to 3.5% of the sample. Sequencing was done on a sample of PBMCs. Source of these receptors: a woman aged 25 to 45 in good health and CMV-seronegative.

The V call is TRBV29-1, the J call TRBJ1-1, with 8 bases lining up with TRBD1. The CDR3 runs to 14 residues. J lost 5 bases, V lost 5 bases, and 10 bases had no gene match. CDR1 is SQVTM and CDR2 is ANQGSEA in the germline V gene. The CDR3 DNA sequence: TGCAGCGTTTCTTGGCCGGACAGGGCAACTGAAGCTTTCTTT. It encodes CSVSWPDRATEAFF.

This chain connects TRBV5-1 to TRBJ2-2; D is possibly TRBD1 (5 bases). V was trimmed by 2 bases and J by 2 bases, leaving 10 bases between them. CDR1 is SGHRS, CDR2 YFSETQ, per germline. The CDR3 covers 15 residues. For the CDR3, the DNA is TGCGCCAGCAGCTTCCAGACAGCTAACACCGGGGAGCTGTTTTTT. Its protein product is CASSFQTANTGELFF.

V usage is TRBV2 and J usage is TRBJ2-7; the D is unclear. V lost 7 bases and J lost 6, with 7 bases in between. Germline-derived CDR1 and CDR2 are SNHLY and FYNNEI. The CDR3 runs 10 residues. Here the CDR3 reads CASMGSEQYF. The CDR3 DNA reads TGTGCCAGCATGGGCAGCGAGCAGTACTTC.

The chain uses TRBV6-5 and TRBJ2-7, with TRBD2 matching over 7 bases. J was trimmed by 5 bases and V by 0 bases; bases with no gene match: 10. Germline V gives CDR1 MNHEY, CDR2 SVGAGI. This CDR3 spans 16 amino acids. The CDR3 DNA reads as TGTGCCAGCAGTTACTCGCGCGGGAGATCTTCCCACGAGCAGTACTTC. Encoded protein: CASSYSRGRSSHEQYF.

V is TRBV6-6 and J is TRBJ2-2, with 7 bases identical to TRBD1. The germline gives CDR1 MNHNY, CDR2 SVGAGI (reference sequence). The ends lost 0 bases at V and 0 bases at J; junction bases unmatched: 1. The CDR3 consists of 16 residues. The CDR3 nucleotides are TGTGCCAGCAGTTACTCCGGGACAGCGAACACCGGGGAGCTGTTTTTT. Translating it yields CASSYSGTANTGELFF.

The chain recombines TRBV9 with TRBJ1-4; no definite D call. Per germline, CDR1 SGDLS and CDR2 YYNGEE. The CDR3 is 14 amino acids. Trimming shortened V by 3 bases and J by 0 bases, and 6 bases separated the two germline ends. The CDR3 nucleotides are TGTGCCAGCAGCGCAGGCCCAACTAATGAAAAACTGTTTTTT. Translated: CASSAGPTNEKLFF.

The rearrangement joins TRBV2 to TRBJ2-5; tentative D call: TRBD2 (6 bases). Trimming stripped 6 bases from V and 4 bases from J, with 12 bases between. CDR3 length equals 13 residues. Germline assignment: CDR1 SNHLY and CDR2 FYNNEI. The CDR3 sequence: CASRTGLLETQYF. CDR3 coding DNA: TGTGCCAGCAGGACGGGACTGTTAGAGACCCAGTACTTC. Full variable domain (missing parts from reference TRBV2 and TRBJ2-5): EPEVTQTPSHQVTQMGQEVILRCVPISNHLYFYWYRQILGQKVEFLVSFYNNEISEKSEIFDDQFSVERPDGSNFTLKIRSTKLEDSAMYFCASRTGLLETQYFGPGTRLLVL.

This chain's CDR3 is CASRRDRGDEQYF. CDR3 nucleotides: TGCGCCAGCAGACGGGACAGAGGGGACGAGCAGTACTTC. This sequence joins TRBV5-1 and TRBJ2-7, with 7 bases that match TRBD1. With V trimmed by 5 bases and J by 5 bases, 7 bases remained unmatched. This CDR3 contains 13 residues. Germline loops: CDR1 SGHRS, CDR2 YFSETQ.

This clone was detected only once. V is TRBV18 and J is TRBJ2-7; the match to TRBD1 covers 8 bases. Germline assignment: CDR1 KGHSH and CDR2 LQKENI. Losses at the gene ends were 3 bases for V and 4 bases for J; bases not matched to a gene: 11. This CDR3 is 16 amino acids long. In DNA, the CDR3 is TGTGCCAGCTCACCCCCCGGGACAGGATATCCATACGAGCAGTACTTC. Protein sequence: CASSPPGTGYPYEQYF. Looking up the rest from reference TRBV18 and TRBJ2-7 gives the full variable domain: NAGVMQNPRHLVRRRGQEARLRCSPMKGHSHVYWYRQLPEEGLKFMVYLQKENIIDESGMPKERFSAEFPKEGPSILRIQQVVRGDSAAYFCASSPPGTGYPYEQYFGPGTRLTVT.

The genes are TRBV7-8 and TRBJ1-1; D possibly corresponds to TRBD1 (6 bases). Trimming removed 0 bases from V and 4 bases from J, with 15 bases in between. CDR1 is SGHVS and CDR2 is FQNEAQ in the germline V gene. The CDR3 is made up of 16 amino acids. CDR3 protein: CASSLATGGATTEAFF. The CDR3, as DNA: TGTGCCAGCAGCTTAGCGACGGGGGGCGCGACCACTGAAGCTTTCTTT.

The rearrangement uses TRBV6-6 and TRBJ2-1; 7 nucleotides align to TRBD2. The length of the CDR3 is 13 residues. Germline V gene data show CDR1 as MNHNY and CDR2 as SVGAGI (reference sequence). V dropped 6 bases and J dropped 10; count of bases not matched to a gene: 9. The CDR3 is CASRAQRGGEQFF. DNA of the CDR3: TGTGCCAGCAGGGCACAGCGGGGTGGGGAGCAGTTCTTC.

As DNA, the CDR3 is TGTGCCAGCAGCTCACCCGGGGAACAGGGCGGGGAGCTGTTTTTT. It is translated as CASSSPGEQGGELFF. V is TRBV6-5 and J is TRBJ2-2; tentatively, D is TRBD1 (6 bases). The CDR3 covers 15 residues. From germline, CDR1 is MNHEY and CDR2 SVGAGI. V shed 6 bases and J shed 7 bases, with 18 bases lying between them.

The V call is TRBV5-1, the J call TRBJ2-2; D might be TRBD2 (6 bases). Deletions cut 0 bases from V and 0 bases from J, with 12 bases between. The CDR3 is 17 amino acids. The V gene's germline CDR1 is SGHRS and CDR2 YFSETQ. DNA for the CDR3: TGCGCCAGCAGCTTGGGGCCTAGCGCAACGAACACCGGGGAGCTGTTTTTT. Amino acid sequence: CASSLGPSATNTGELFF.

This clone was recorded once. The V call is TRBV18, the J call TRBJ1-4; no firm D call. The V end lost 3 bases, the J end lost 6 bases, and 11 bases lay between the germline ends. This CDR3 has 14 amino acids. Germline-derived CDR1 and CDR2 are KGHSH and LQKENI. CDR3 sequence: CASSPIGSYEKLFF. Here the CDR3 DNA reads TGTGCCAGCTCACCCATTGGGAGTTATGAAAAACTGTTTTTT. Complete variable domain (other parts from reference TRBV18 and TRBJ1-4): NAGVMQNPRHLVRRRGQEARLRCSPMKGHSHVYWYRQLPEEGLKFMVYLQKENIIDESGMPKERFSAEFPKEGPSILRIQQVVRGDSAAYFCASSPIGSYEKLFFGSGTQLSVL.

CDR3 in DNA: TGTGCCAGCAGTCGGACAGAGGCGAACACTGAAGCTTTCTTT. This translates into CASSRTEANTEAFF. The chain employs TRBV27 and TRBJ1-1, with D possibly being TRBD1 (6 bases). Germline CDR1 reads MNHEY; CDR2 reads SMNVEV (reference sequence). The CDR3 is 14 residues long. V lost 5 bases to trimming and J lost 1 base, with 11 bases between them.

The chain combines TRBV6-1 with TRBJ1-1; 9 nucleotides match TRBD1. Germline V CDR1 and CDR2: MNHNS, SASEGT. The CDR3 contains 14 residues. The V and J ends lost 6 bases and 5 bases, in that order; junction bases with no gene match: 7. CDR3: CASRKGQGWTEAFF. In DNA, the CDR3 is TGTGCCAGCAGGAAAGGACAGGGGTGGACTGAAGCTTTCTTT.

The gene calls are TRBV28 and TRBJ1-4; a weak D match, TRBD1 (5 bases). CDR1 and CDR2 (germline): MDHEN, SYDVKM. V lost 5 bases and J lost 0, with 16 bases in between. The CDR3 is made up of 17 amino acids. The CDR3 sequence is CASSPLTGVATNEKLFF. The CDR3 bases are TGTGCCAGCAGTCCACTAACAGGAGTTGCAACTAATGAAAAACTGTTTTTT. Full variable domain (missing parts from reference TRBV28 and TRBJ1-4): DVKVTQSSRYLVKRTGEKVFLECVQDMDHENMFWYRQDPGLGLRLIYFSYDVKMKEKGDIPEGYSVSREKKERFSLILESASTNQTSMYLCASSPLTGVATNEKLFFGSGTQLSVL.

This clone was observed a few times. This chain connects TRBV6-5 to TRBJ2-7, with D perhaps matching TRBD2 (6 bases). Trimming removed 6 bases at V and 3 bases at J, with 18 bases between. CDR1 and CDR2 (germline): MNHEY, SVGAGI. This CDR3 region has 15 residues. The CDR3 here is CASRPSSGEFYEQYF. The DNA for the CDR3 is TGTGCCAGCAGACCAAGTAGCGGCGAGTTCTACGAGCAGTACTTC.

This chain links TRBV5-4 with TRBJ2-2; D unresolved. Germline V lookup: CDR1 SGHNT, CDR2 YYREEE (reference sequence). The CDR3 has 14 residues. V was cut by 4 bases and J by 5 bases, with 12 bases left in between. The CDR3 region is CASSPSLVTGELFF. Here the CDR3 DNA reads TGTGCCAGCAGCCCTTCCCTAGTTACCGGGGAGCTGTTTTTT.

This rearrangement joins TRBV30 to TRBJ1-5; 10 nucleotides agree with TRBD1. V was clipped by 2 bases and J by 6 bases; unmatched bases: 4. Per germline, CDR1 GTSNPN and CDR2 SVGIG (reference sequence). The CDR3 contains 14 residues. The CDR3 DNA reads TGTGCCTGGAGTACAGACAGGGGGCTTCAGCCCCAGCATTTT. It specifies CAWSTDRGLQPQHF.

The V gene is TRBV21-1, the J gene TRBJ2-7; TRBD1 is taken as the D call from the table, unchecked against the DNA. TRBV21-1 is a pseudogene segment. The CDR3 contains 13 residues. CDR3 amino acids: CASTKGQVYEQYF. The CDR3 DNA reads TGTGCCAGCACCAAGGGGCAAGTCTACGAGCAGTACTTC.